The T cell receptor beta chain described here comes from a study of cytomegalovirus exposure and HLA in healthy donors. As for the study in general: There were approximately 400 genotyped donors. Of these, about 81% fell in the genetic ancestry cluster associated with self-reported Caucasian donors. The study's findings and limits: A later analysis reported that several of the most significant clusters appeared to be linked to common viral pathogens, among them Epstein-Barr virus. V- and J-gene trimming of TCR beta was linked (in a later analysis) to a missense DCLRE1C variant.

This clone was observed a handful of times. Its antigen is undetermined. With 60 Vbeta and 13 Jbeta primers, the PCR was carried out. Generated by immunoSEQ multiplex PCR, the TCRdb table keeps only in-frame clones and is missing some. The data hold roughly 190,000 clones, with approximately 70% observed a single time. The CDR3 length is 13 residues. V was trimmed by 6 bases and J by 2 bases, leaving 11 bases between them. The germline V gene encodes CDR1 MDHEN and CDR2 SYDVKM. The chain uses TRBV28 and TRBJ2-7; D is uncertain. The sequenced sample was PBMCs. The TCR comes from a woman under 40 in good health and CMV-seropositive. CDR3 amino acids: CASSPSRTYEQYF. The DNA of the CDR3 is TGTGCCAGCAGCCCAAGCCGTACCTACGAGCAGTACTTC.